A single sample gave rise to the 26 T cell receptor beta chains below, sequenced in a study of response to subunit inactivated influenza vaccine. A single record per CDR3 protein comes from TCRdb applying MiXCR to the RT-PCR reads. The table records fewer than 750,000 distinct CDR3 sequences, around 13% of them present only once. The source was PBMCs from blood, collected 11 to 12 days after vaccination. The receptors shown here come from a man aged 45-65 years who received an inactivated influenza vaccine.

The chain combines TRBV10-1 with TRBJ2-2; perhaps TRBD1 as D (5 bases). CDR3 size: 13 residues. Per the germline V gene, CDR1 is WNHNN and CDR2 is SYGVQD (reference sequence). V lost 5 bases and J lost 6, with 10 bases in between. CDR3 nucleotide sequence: TGCGCCAGCAGTAGAAACAGGCCCGGGGAGCTGTTTTTT. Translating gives CASSRNRPGELFF.

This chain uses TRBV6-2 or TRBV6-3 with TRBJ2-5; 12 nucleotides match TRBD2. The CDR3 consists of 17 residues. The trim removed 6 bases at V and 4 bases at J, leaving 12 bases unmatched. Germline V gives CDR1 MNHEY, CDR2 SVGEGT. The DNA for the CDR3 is TGTGCCAGCAGGCAAGATCCGGGACTAGCGGGCCCAGAGACCCAGTACTTC. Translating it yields CASRQDPGLAGPETQYF.

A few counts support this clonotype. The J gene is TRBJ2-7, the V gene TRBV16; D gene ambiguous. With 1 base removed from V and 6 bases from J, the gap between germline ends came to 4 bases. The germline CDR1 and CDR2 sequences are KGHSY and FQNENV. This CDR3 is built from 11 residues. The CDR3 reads CASSQFGEQYF. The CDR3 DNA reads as TGTGCCAGCAGCCAATTCGGCGAGCAGTACTTC.

The CDR3 spells CATSDYSGGSTGELFF. The CDR3 DNA reads TGTGCCACCAGTGATTACTCGGGGGGGTCCACCGGGGAGCTGTTTTTT. The V gene is TRBV24-1, the J gene TRBJ2-2; TRBD2 matches 8 bases. There are 16 residues in the CDR3. Trimming took 2 bases from V and 4 from J; bases not matched to a gene: 5. Per the germline V gene, CDR1 is KGHDR and CDR2 is SFDVKD.

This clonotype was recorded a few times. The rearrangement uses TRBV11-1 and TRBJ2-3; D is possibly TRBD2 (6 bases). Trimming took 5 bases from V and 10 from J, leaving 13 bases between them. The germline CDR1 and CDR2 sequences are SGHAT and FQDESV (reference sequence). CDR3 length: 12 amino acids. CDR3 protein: CASSRTIKAQYF. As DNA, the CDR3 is TGTGCCAGCAGCCGGACTATCAAGGCGCAGTATTTT.

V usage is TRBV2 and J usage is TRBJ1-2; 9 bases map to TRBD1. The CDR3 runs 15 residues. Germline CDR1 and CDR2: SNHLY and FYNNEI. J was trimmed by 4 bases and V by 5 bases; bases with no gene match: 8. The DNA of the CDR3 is TGTGCCAGCAGTAGTTCCGGGACAGGGATCTATGGCTACACCTTC. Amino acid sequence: CASSSSGTGIYGYTF.

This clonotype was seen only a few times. CDR3 DNA sequence: TGTGCCAGCAGCTTACGATATGGGATTTTGATGGAGCAGTACTTC. It specifies CASSLRYGILMEQYF. The rearrangement links TRBV7-2 to TRBJ2-7; D not certain. This CDR3 contains 15 residues. V was pared by 2 bases and J by 7 bases, with 18 bases between. The germline V gene encodes CDR1 SGHTA and CDR2 FQGNSA.

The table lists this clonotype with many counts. CDR3 residues: CASSLSIASTDTQYF. The DNA for the CDR3 is TGTGCCAGCAGTTTATCGATAGCGAGCACAGATACGCAGTATTTT. V usage is TRBV27 and J usage is TRBJ2-3, with D perhaps TRBD2 (5 bases). Germline CDR1 reads MNHEY; CDR2 reads SMNVEV (reference sequence). The CDR3 runs 15 residues. V lost 0 bases, J lost 0 bases, and 7 bases lay in between.

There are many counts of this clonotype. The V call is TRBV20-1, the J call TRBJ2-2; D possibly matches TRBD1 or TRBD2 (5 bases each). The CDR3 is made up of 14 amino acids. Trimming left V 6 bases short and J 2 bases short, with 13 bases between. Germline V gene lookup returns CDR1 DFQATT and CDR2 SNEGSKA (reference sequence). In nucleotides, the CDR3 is TGCAGTGCGGGGACCAGACAAAACACCGGGGAGCTGTTTTTT. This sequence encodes CSAGTRQNTGELFF.

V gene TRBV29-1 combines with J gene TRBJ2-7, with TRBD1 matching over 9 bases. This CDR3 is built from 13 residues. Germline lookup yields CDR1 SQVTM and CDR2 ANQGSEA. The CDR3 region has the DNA TGCAGAGCCACAGGGGGCCACTCCTACGAGCAGTACTTC. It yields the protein CRATGGHSYEQYF.

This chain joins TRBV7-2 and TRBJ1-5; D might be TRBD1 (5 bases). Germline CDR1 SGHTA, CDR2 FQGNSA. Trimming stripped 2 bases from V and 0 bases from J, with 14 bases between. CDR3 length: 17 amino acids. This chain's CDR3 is CASSLLGTDNSNQPQHF. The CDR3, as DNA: TGTGCCAGCAGCTTATTGGGGACGGATAATAGCAATCAGCCCCAGCATTTT.

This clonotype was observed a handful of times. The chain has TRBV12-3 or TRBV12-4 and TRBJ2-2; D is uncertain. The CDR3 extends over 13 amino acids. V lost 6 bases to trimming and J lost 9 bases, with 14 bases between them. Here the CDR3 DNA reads TGTGCCAGCAGCGGGCCCTTGGCCAGGGAGCTGTTTTTT. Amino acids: CASSGPLARELFF.

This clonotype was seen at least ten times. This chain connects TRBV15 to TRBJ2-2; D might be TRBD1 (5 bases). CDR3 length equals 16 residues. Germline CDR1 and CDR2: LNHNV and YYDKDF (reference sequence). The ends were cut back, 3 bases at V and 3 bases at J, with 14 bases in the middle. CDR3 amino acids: CATSSPLGRDTGELFF. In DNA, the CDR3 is TGTGCCACCAGCAGTCCGTTGGGCAGGGACACCGGGGAGCTGTTTTTT.

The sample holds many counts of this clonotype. CDR3 protein: CASSPGGSNSGANVLTF. The CDR3 DNA reads as TGTGCCAGCAGTCCGGGGGGGAGCAACTCTGGGGCCAACGTCCTGACTTTC. J is TRBJ2-6 and V is TRBV12-3 or TRBV12-4; 8 bases align to TRBD2. This CDR3 has 17 residues. Losses at the gene ends were 5 bases for V and 0 bases for J; bases not matched to a gene: 6.

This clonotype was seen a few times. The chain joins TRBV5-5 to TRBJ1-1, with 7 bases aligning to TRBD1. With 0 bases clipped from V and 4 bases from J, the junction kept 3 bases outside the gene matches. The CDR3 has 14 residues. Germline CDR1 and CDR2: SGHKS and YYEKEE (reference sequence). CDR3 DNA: TGTGCCAGCAGCTTGGCCAACAGGGGCACTGAAGCTTTCTTT. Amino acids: CASSLANRGTEAFF. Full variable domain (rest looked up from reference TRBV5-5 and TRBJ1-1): DAGVTQSPTHLIKTRGQQVTLRCSPISGHKSVSWYQQVLGQGPQFIFQYYEKEERGRGNFPDRFSARQFPNYSSELNVNALLLGDSALYLCASSLANRGTEAFFGQGTRLTVV.

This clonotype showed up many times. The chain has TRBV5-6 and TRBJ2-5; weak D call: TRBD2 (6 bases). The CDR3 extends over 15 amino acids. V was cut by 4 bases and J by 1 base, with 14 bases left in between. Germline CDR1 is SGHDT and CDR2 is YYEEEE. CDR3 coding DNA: TGTGCCAGCAGCGGGGAGGAGGGCCCCCAAGAGACCCAGTACTTC. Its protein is CASSGEEGPQETQYF.

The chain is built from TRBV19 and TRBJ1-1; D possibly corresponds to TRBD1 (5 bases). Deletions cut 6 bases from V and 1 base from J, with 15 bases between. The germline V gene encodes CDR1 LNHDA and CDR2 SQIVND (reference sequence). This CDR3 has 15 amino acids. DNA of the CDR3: TGTGCCAGTAGGCGAAGGGGAGAACCGAACACTGAAGCTTTCTTT. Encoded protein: CASRRRGEPNTEAFF.

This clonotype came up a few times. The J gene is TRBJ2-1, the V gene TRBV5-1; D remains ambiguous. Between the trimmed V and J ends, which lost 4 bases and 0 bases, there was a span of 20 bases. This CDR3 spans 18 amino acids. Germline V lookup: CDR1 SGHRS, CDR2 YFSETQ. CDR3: CASSPLGVHPSSYNEQFF. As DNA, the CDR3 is TGCGCCAGCAGCCCCCTCGGAGTCCACCCGAGCTCCTACAATGAGCAGTTCTTC.

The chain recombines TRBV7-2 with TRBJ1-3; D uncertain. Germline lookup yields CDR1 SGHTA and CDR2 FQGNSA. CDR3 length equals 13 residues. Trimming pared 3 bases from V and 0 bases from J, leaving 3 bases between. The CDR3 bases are TGTGCCAGCAGCTTCACCTCTGGAAACACCATATATTTT. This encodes CASSFTSGNTIYF.

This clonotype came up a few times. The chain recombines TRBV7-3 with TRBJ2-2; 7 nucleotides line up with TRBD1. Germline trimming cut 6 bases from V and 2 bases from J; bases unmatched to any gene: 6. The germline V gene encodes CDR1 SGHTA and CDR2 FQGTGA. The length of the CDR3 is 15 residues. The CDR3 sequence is CASRSQGVNTGELFF. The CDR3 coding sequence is TGTGCCAGCAGGTCGCAGGGGGTCAACACCGGGGAGCTGTTTTTT.

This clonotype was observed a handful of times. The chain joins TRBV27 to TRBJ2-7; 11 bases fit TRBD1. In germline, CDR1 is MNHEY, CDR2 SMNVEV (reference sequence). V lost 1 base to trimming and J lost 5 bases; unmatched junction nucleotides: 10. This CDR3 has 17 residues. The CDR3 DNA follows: TGTGCCAGCAGTTTATTGGCGCTGGGACAGGGGGGCGACGAGCAGTACTTC. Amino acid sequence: CASSLLALGQGGDEQYF.

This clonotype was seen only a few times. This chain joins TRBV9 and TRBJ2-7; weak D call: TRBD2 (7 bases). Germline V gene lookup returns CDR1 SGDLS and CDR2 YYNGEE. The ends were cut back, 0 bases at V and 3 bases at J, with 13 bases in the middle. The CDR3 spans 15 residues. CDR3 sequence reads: CASSVGGGGHYEQYF. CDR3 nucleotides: TGTGCCAGCAGCGTAGGGGGCGGGGGCCACTACGAGCAGTACTTC.

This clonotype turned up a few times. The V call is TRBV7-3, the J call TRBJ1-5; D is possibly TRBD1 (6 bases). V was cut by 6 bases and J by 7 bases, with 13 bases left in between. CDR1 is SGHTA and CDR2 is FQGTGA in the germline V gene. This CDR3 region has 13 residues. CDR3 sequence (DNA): TGTGCCAGCAGTGAACAGGGCGGGCAGCCCCAGCATTTT. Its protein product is CASSEQGGQPQHF.

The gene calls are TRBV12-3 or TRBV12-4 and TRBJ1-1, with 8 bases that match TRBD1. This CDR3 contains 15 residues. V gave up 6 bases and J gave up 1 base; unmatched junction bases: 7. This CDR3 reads CASSPPTGENTEAFF. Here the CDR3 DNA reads TGTGCCAGCAGCCCCCCGACAGGGGAGAACACTGAAGCTTTCTTT.

The CDR3: CASTLTGTSFNEQFF. DNA for the CDR3: TGTGCCAGCACTCTAACCGGGACTAGCTTCAATGAGCAGTTCTTC. This chain connects TRBV27 to TRBJ2-1; 9 bases fit TRBD2. The V segment lost 7 bases and the J segment 6 bases; nucleotides outside the gene matches: 10. The CDR3 extends over 15 amino acids. Germline V gives CDR1 MNHEY, CDR2 SMNVEV (reference sequence).

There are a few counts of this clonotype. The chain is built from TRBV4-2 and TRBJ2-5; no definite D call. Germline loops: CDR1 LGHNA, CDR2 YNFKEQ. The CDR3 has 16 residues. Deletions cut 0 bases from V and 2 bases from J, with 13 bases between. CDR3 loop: CASSQEGLADQETQYF. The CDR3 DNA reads TGTGCCAGCAGCCAAGAGGGGTTAGCCGATCAAGAGACCCAGTACTTC.